This T cell receptor beta chain comes out of a study of beta chain features in type 1 diabetes. V was trimmed by 5 bases and J by 3 bases, leaving 14 bases between them. CDR3 length: 14 amino acids. Germline V gene lookup returns CDR1 SGHTA and CDR2 FQGNSA. To note about this clone: The antigen is not known. The same CDR3 is also encoded by other DNA sequences in this sample.

Purity (above 98%) was reached by all sorted populations. The authors reverse transcribed all of the isolated RNA, so sequencing captured expressed TCRB transcripts. Measured with immunoSEQ multiplex PCR; TCRdb has only the in-frame clones, and not every one. The sample carries hundreds of thousands of clones, about 14% recorded once. Points from the study as a whole: For Type 1 diabetes patients, all four CD4+ subsets carried TCRB CDR3s that were moderately but significantly shorter. No resolution was reached here on whether HLA type influences TCRB rearrangement.

The gene calls are TRBV7-2 and TRBJ2-7; perhaps TRBD1 as D (6 bases). The sequenced sample was naive CD4+ T cells from blood. This sequence originates from a man between 18 and 35 years old in good health. The CDR3 loop reads CASSLNGRGYEQYF. In DNA, the CDR3 is TGTGCCAGCAGCCTCAACGGCAGGGGCTACGAGCAGTACTTC.